Below, 30 T cell receptor beta chains from the same sample are listed, as sequenced in a study of PD-1 blockade in mismatch repair-deficient tumors (dated 2017 in TCRdb). Taken with the paper, the label for time point translates to: identical roughly eleven-day culture without peptide (control). These receptors lack a known antigen. The library was prepared using the immunoSEQ multiplex PCR assay. TCRdb limited this immuneACCESS table to in-frame rearrangements with V and J called. A share of clones is missing; checked studies link under half to unresolved V genes, and the rest is unexplained. The sample table records around 13,000 clones; approximately 90% of these occur just once. The ten largest clones capture about an eighth of the sample. This specimen consisted of cells cultured in vitro, obtained from a patient treated with pembrolizumab. These receptor sequences come from an adult with mismatch repair-deficient cancer.

This clone was counted a single time. The rearrangement links TRBV6-1 to TRBJ2-5, with 7 bases identical to TRBD2. The ends lost 6 bases at V and 5 bases at J; junction bases unmatched: 12. The CDR3 loop spans 15 amino acids. Germline values: CDR1 MNHNS, CDR2 SASEGT. CDR3 sequence (DNA): TGTGCCAGCAGCTCTCCGCGGGGGTTGGGGGAGACCCAGTACTTC. Translation gives CASSSPRGLGETQYF.

The CDR3 sequence is CASNPGTGELNEQFF. The CDR3 DNA reads TGTGCCAGCAACCCCGGGACAGGGGAATTGAATGAGCAGTTCTTC. J is TRBJ2-1 and V is TRBV6-5; TRBD1 matches 10 bases. This CDR3 contains 15 residues. The trim removed 7 bases at V and 7 bases at J, leaving 10 bases unmatched. Per germline, CDR1 MNHEY and CDR2 SVGAGI.

This clone was counted between two and nine times. This chain connects TRBV27 to TRBJ2-2; weak D call: TRBD1 (5 bases). The germline gives CDR1 MNHEY, CDR2 SMNVEV (reference sequence). Trimming shortened V by 2 bases and J by 4 bases, and 8 bases separated the two germline ends. CDR3 length: 14 amino acids. DNA of the CDR3: TGTGCCAGCAGTTTAGGGGCGAGCACCGGGGAGCTGTTTTTT. Translation gives CASSLGASTGELFF.

V and J are TRBV11-1 and TRBJ2-7; 9 bases are a match to TRBD1. This CDR3 is 14 amino acids long. The germline V gene has CDR1 SGHAT and CDR2 FQDESV (reference sequence). The J segment lost 4 bases and the V segment lost 5 bases, leaving 6 bases of the junction unmatched. DNA for the CDR3: TGTGCCAGCAGCGCCGGGACAGGGTGGTACGAGCAGTACTTC. Residues: CASSAGTGWYEQYF.

This chain uses TRBV2 with TRBJ1-4; 7 bases are a match to TRBD1. Germline CDR1 and CDR2: SNHLY and FYNNEI. This CDR3 is 13 amino acids long. Germline trimming cut 6 bases from V and 6 bases from J; bases unmatched to any gene: 4. CDR3: CASRATGDEKLFF. CDR3 nucleotides: TGTGCCAGCAGGGCTACAGGGGATGAAAAACTGTTTTTT.

The chain carries TRBV5-1 and TRBJ1-4, with D possibly TRBD1 on 5 matching bases. CDR1 is SGHRS, CDR2 YFSETQ, per germline. CDR3 length: 14 residues. V lost 0 bases to trimming and J lost 4 bases, with 7 bases between them. Here the CDR3 reads CASSLGQGNEKLFF. The DNA of the CDR3 is TGCGCCAGCAGCTTGGGGCAGGGTAATGAAAAACTGTTTTTT.

The chain employs TRBV9 and TRBJ2-4, with a weak D call TRBD2 (5 bases). V dropped 2 bases and J dropped 2 bases, with 17 bases sitting between them. The CDR3 consists of 17 residues. Germline V gene lookup returns CDR1 SGDLS and CDR2 YYNGEE. CDR3 region: CASSVVPGDGTKNIQYF. The CDR3 bases are TGTGCCAGCAGCGTTGTCCCCGGGGATGGAACCAAAAACATTCAGTACTTC.

This chain links TRBV10-3 with TRBJ1-1; the D is unclear. Trimming left V 0 bases short and J 6 bases short, with 14 bases between. The CDR3 loop spans 15 amino acids. The germline V gene has CDR1 ENHRY and CDR2 SYGVKD. The CDR3 sequence: CAISESTGIGSEAFF. CDR3 DNA sequence: TGTGCCATCAGTGAGTCTACGGGGATCGGTTCTGAAGCTTTCTTT.

By share, this clone ranks as large (0.1 to 1%). V and J are TRBV27 and TRBJ2-1; D remains unclear. This CDR3 has 14 amino acids. V lost 5 bases to trimming and J lost 5 bases, with 13 bases between them. Germline V CDR1 and CDR2: MNHEY, SMNVEV (reference sequence). CDR3 loop: CASSPRPKDNEQFF. The CDR3, as DNA: TGTGCCAGCAGTCCGCGCCCTAAGGACAATGAGCAGTTCTTC.

The chain recombines TRBV6-1 with TRBJ2-6; 13 nucleotides line up with TRBD2. The CDR3 length is 16 residues. Germline lookup yields CDR1 MNHNS and CDR2 SASEGT. The V and J ends lost 8 bases and 2 bases, in that order; junction bases with no gene match: 3. This CDR3 is CASGGLAGAGANVLTF. The CDR3 DNA is TGTGCCAGCGGTGGACTAGCGGGAGCTGGGGCCAACGTCCTGACTTTC.

This chain connects TRBV18 to TRBJ2-3; D unclear. V was trimmed by 0 bases and J by 3 bases, leaving 7 bases between them. CDR3 length: 14 residues. Germline V gene data show CDR1 as KGHSH and CDR2 as LQKENI. The CDR3 sequence is CASSPPYWTDTQYF. The CDR3 DNA sequence: TGTGCCAGCTCACCACCATATTGGACAGATACGCAGTATTTT.

This chain connects TRBV30 to TRBJ1-1; D ambiguous. CDR3 length: 12 amino acids. The germline V and J ends were trimmed by 0 bases and 0 bases, with 2 bases remaining between them. Germline CDR1 is GTSNPN and CDR2 is SVGIG (reference sequence). The CDR3 spells CAWSVLNTEAFF. For the CDR3, the DNA is TGTGCCTGGAGTGTACTGAACACTGAAGCTTTCTTT.

This clone was seen more than once but under ten times. The chain links TRBV14 to TRBJ2-1; 7 bases fit TRBD2. CDR1 is SGHDN, CDR2 FVKESK, per germline. CDR3 size: 12 residues. J was trimmed by 9 bases and V by 4 bases; bases with no gene match: 3. CDR3 DNA: TGTGCCAGCAGCCCTGGGACTATTGAGCAGTTCTTC. Translated, it gives CASSPGTIEQFF.

This clone came up a few times. The chain couples TRBV6-1 to TRBJ2-7; perhaps TRBD2 as D (6 bases). This CDR3 is built from 15 residues. Trimming removed 3 bases at V and 0 bases at J, with 12 bases between. Germline V lookup: CDR1 MNHNS, CDR2 SASEGT. CDR3 region: CASSDGASASYEQYF. Written as DNA, the CDR3 is TGTGCCAGCAGTGACGGGGCTAGCGCCTCCTACGAGCAGTACTTC.

This sequence joins TRBV11-2 and TRBJ2-3, with a weak D call TRBD1 (6 bases). The V gene lost 0 bases and the J gene lost 2 bases, with 9 bases spanning the gap. Per germline, CDR1 SGHAT and CDR2 FQNNGV. The CDR3 has 15 amino acids. The CDR3 reads CASSLDGGSTDTQYF. As DNA, the CDR3 is TGTGCCAGCAGCTTAGATGGGGGCTCCACAGATACGCAGTATTTT. The full variable domain, completed using reference TRBV11-2 and TRBJ2-3, is EAGVAQSPRYKIIEKRQSVAFWCNPISGHATLYWYQQILGQGPKLLIQFQNNGVVDDSQLPKDRFSAERLKGVDSTLKIQPAKLEDSAVYLCASSLDGGSTDTQYFGPGTRLTVL.

This clone occurred once. This chain links TRBV27 with TRBJ2-6; D ambiguous. The CDR3 is 16 residues long. The ends were cut back, 3 bases at V and 0 bases at J, with 9 bases in the middle. Germline V gene data show CDR1 as MNHEY and CDR2 as SMNVEV (reference sequence). CDR3 region: CASSLAFGSGANVLTF. The CDR3 coding sequence is TGTGCCAGCAGTTTGGCTTTCGGCTCTGGGGCCAACGTCCTGACTTTC.

V gene TRBV5-6 combines with J gene TRBJ2-7, with TRBD2 matching 16 bases. CDR3 length: 15 amino acids. Germline CDR1 is SGHDT and CDR2 is YYEEEE. V was clipped by 4 bases and J by 9 bases; unmatched bases: 7. CDR3 in DNA: TGTGCCAGCAGCCCCGGGACTAGCGGGAGGGAGGTGCAGTACTTC. This sequence encodes CASSPGTSGREVQYF.

The chain links TRBV6-1 to TRBJ2-7; 7 bases fit TRBD1. The CDR3 is 13 residues long. Per the germline V gene, CDR1 is MNHNS and CDR2 is SASEGT. V lost 7 bases to trimming and J lost 4 bases; unmatched junction nucleotides: 7. Here the CDR3 DNA reads TGTGCCAGCACCCCGGGACAGAGTTACGAGCAGTACTTC. Translation gives CASTPGQSYEQYF.

The chain recombines TRBV28 with TRBJ1-5; 10 bases match TRBD1. CDR3 length equals 16 residues. Per germline, CDR1 MDHEN and CDR2 SYDVKM. V was clipped by 5 bases and J by 6 bases; unmatched bases: 10. In DNA, the CDR3 is TGTGCCAGCAGTCCCTGGGACAGGGGAGCGGGTCAGCCCCAGCATTTT. As protein: CASSPWDRGAGQPQHF.

This clone showed up just once. This chain uses TRBV15 with TRBJ1-5; 8 nucleotides line up with TRBD1. From germline, CDR1 is LNHNV and CDR2 YYDKDF (reference sequence). Germline trimming cut 1 base from V and 0 bases from J; bases unmatched to any gene: 5. This CDR3 is built from 17 residues. The CDR3 reads CATSRAITGGSNQPQHF. CDR3 in DNA: TGTGCCACCAGCAGAGCTATAACAGGGGGTAGCAATCAGCCCCAGCATTTT. The entire variable domain, with the rest obtained from reference TRBV15 and TRBJ1-5, is as follows: DAMVIQNPRYQVTQFGKPVTLSCSQTLNHNVMYWYQQKSSQAPKLLFHYYDKDFNNEADTPDNFQSRRPNTSFCFLDIRSPGLGDTAMYLCATSRAITGGSNQPQHFGDGTRLSIL.

This chain uses TRBV28 with TRBJ1-5; 7 positions agree with TRBD1. The CDR3 is 15 residues long. V trimming: 5 bases; J trimming: 1 base; junction bases outside the gene matches: 5. Germline V gene data show CDR1 as MDHEN and CDR2 as SYDVKM. The CDR3 spells CASSPGGGSNQPQHF. Written as DNA, the CDR3 is TGTGCCAGCAGTCCAGGGGGGGGAAGCAATCAGCCCCAGCATTTT.

CDR3 in DNA: TGTGCCAGCAGCCGTAGACAGGGTCGGTACAATGAGCAGTTCTTC. Protein product: CASSRRQGRYNEQFF. The chain combines TRBV7-2 with TRBJ2-1; 7 bases are shared with TRBD1. Germline-derived CDR1 and CDR2 are SGHTA and FQGNSA. This CDR3 comprises 15 residues. The V gene end was trimmed by 5 bases and the J gene end by 4 bases; junction bases not matched to a gene: 8.

This chain links TRBV6-5 with TRBJ2-3, with D perhaps matching TRBD1 or TRBD2 (5 bases each). CDR1 and CDR2 from the germline V gene are MNHEY and SVGAGI. V was cut by 5 bases and J by 4 bases, with 13 bases left in between. This CDR3 is built from 14 residues. The CDR3: CASSAPGRADTQYF. CDR3 bases: TGTGCCAGCAGTGCCCCGGGACGGGCAGATACGCAGTATTTT.

This clone was recorded only once. The chain uses TRBV6-1 and TRBJ2-3, with D tentatively TRBD2 (6 bases). The germline gives CDR1 MNHNS, CDR2 SASEGT. Deletions cut 8 bases from V and 8 bases from J, with 23 bases between. The CDR3 is made up of 15 amino acids. The CDR3 protein is CASVSFRDSPGTQYF. For the CDR3, the DNA is TGTGCCAGCGTCTCCTTCAGGGACTCCCCGGGTACGCAGTATTTT.

DNA of the CDR3: TGCAGACCTTACGCGGGCGGGAGGGGGTTCTTC. This encodes CRPYAGGRGFF. The chain links TRBV20-1 to TRBJ2-1; TRBD2 aligns across 9 bases. The CDR3 loop spans 11 amino acids. Germline assignment: CDR1 DFQATT and CDR2 SNEGSKA (reference sequence).

The rearrangement uses TRBV11-2 and TRBJ2-5, with D maybe TRBD2 (7 bases). From germline, CDR1 is SGHAT and CDR2 FQNNGV. The CDR3 has 12 residues. Trimming cost V 1 base and J 10 bases, with 10 bases left between them. The CDR3 coding sequence is TGTGCCAGCAGCTTAGCAGGGGAGGGCCAGTACTTC. It specifies CASSLAGEGQYF.

This clone appeared a few times. The rearrangement uses TRBV6-1 and TRBJ2-2; the match to TRBD2 covers 8 bases. The trim removed 4 bases at V and 1 base at J, leaving 2 bases unmatched. Looked up from germline, CDR1 is MNHNS and CDR2 is SASEGT. CDR3 length: 15 amino acids. In DNA form, the CDR3 reads TGTGCCAGCAGTGTACGGGAGGGGAACACCGGGGAGCTGTTTTTT. Translating it yields CASSVREGNTGELFF.

The CDR3, as DNA: TGTGCCAGCTCACCAAGGGTAACAGATACGCAGTATTTT. Its protein product is CASSPRVTDTQYF. The J gene is TRBJ2-3, the V gene TRBV18; D gene uncertain. This CDR3 is built from 13 residues. V lost 2 bases to trimming and J lost 3 bases, with 6 bases between them. In germline, CDR1 is KGHSH, CDR2 LQKENI.

The chain uses TRBV30 and TRBJ2-3; TRBD2 matches at 8 bases. The trim removed 3 bases at V and 10 bases at J, leaving 6 bases unmatched. CDR3 length equals 12 residues. Germline V gene data show CDR1 as GTSNPN and CDR2 as SVGIG (reference sequence). The CDR3 reads CAWSSGLAPQYF. The CDR3 DNA reads TGTGCCTGGAGCTCCGGACTAGCCCCGCAGTATTTT.

This chain connects TRBV5-4 to TRBJ2-5, with unresolved D. The CDR3 has 13 amino acids. V was pared by 4 bases and J by 1 base, with 8 bases between. The germline CDR1 and CDR2 sequences are SGHNT and YYREEE (reference sequence). The CDR3 nucleotides are TGTGCCAGCAGCATGGCCTTCCAAGAGACCCAGTACTTC. The encoded protein is CASSMAFQETQYF.